This TCR beta chain comes out of a study of T cells in localized non-small cell lung cancer. TCRdb keeps only in-frame clones here, not all; method: immunoSEQ multiplex PCR. The sample holds 70,000 or so clones, less than 85% seen once. The V segment lost 1 base and the J segment 2 bases; nucleotides outside the gene matches: 10. The length of the CDR3 is 18 residues. In germline, CDR1 is SGHVS, CDR2 FNYEAQ. The rearrangement links TRBV7-6 to TRBJ1-5, with TRBD1 identical over 8 bases. The sequence derives from a female donor over 55 with stage I lung adenocarcinoma. This material consisted of peripheral blood, taken before any cancer treatment. Here the CDR3 reads CASSLEAGGAFGNQPQHF. The CDR3, as DNA: TGTGCCAGCAGCTTAGAGGCAGGGGGCGCCTTTGGCAATCAGCCCCAGCATTTT.